What follows describes a single TCR beta chain. There are a few counts of this clonotype. Its cognate antigen has yet to be identified. No quality values exist for individual bases; no much larger clone is one base distant. The data were obtained in a study of T cells after yellow fever vaccination (dated by TCRdb to the late 2010s). About the full investigation: Libraries from fractions with low cell numbers were prepared with the SMART-Seq v4 Ultra Low Input RNA kit. Two healthy male donors made up the cohort, one aged 18 to 29 years and the other aged 30 to 40 years. To track T-cell clones before and after primary and booster YFV17D yellow fever vaccination, bulk TCR alpha and beta repertoires were sequenced longitudinally. Bulk PBMC replicates and cell subsets were isolated from blood drawn at multiple timepoints before and after both primary and secondary immunization. What the authors observed across the whole study: A small fraction of clonotypes appeared in both the CD4 and CD8 compartments, likely as a result of convergent recombination. Because abundant contaminating clonotypes from the bulk population could be contained in FACS-sorted repertoires, computational filtering was required. Compared with the primary T-cell response, the secondary T-cell response was weaker but faster, peaking on day 5 rather than day 15. Most clones expanded after primary vaccination were re-detected after the booster (approximately 96% of CD4 and roughly 87% of CD8), suggesting broad memory maintenance. Because only a couple of donors were included in the study, the extent to which the findings can be generalized is limited.

This sample was sequenced with an Illumina NovaSeq 6000. TCR cDNA was synthesized by 5'RACE template switching, through which a universal primer site and unique molecular identifiers were introduced. Priming for cDNA synthesis came from both the TCR alpha and TCR beta constant segments. Libraries were amplified in two PCR steps, with sample barcodes and sequencing adapters added in the second step. Libraries were sequenced on Illumina HiSeq 2500 (2x100 bp) or NovaSeq (2x150 bp). For the original study's pipeline: MIGEC was used to demultiplex reads and collapse the reads into UMI consensus sequences, and MiXCR was used for V(D)J alignment. Using edgeR on replicate PBMC samples, clonotypes were called vaccine-responding if FDR was below 0.01 and the log2 fold change was above 5 up to day 15. Bulk clonotypes were assigned CD4 or CD8 identity according to which sequenced CD4 or CD8 repertoire held them at higher abundance. TCRdb reran the public reads through fastp at Q25 and MiXCR, keeping productive beta chains. CDR3 protein duplicates are merged, each entry listing the most common genes and DNA. The V and J calls reflect TCRdb's pipeline rather than the authors' work. For this sample the table gives a few hundred thousand distinct CDR3 sequences, of which roughly 8.7% were detected only once. The ten largest account for approximately 3.5% of the sample.

The treatment or condition tag for this specimen amounts to: live attenuated yellow fever vaccine strain. PBMCs were isolated from peripheral blood using a standard Ficoll-Paque protocol. CD4 and CD8 T-cell fractions were isolated with Dynabeads CD4 and CD8 positive selection kits. RNA was extracted with TriZol from bulk PBMCs, CD4 and CD8 fractions, and dextramer-positive and dextramer-negative fractions. For CDR1 and CDR2, the germline V gene (reference sequence) lists DFQATT and SNEGSKA. The CDR3 contains 13 residues, cysteine and phenylalanine counted. CDR3 DNA only is kept here, 39 bases in frame from base 1. For this chain, trimming is 6 bases at the V end and 6 bases at the J end, and the number of junction bases without a gene match is 7.

The chain links TRBV20-1 with TRBJ2-1, with TRBD2 matching 8 junction bases. The sequenced sample was CD4+ T cells sorted from PBMCs, obtained 5 days after the yellow fever booster vaccination. The receptor comes from a man aged 18 to 29 who received the YFV17D yellow fever vaccine. The DNA is as follows: TGCAGTGCCCGGGGGGGTCGCGGCAATGAGCAGTTCTTC. Translation gives CSARGGRGNEQFF.